This T cell receptor (beta chain) was recorded in a study of cytomegalovirus exposure and HLA in healthy donors. The study, taken as a whole, reports: The authors excluded some V segments, including TRBV6-2 and TRBV6-3, as indistinguishable. There were some public TCRs occurring in many donors, but most TCR sequences were rare.

The PCR made use of 60 Vbeta and 13 Jbeta primers. Data came from immunoSEQ multiplex PCR; TCRdb stores just in-frame clones and leaves some out. The repertoire holds some 160,000 clones, approximately 88% seen once, with around 1.4% in the top ten. Remarks on this clone: Its antigen remains unidentified.

The CDR3 covers 17 residues. Germline V gene sequence: CDR1 MDHEN, CDR2 SYDVKM. V lost 5 bases, J lost 4 bases, and 16 bases stayed unmatched. This TCR derives from a woman between 18 and 29 years old in good health and CMV-seronegative. Sequences were obtained from PBMCs. V usage is TRBV28 and J usage is TRBJ1-2; 7 bases agree with TRBD1. The CDR3: CASSPLTGSQTLYGYTF. CDR3 in DNA: TGTGCCAGCAGTCCCCTGACAGGGTCCCAAACTCTCTATGGCTACACCTTC.